This T cell receptor (beta chain) was recorded in a study of cytomegalovirus exposure and HLA in healthy donors. Among the donors, all were healthy bone marrow donors. Notes on the study in general: Altogether, some 170 TCR beta chains were recorded as cytomegalovirus-associated. An assumption of roughly uniform sequencing depth across donors underlay the presence/absence analyses.

After removal of 3 bases from V and 3 bases from J, the junction contained 3 bases not matched to a gene. There are 14 residues in the CDR3. Germline values: CDR1 SNHLY, CDR2 FYNNEI. The PCR contained 60 Vbeta and 13 Jbeta primers. Using immunoSEQ multiplex PCR, the repertoire was profiled, and TCRdb retains in-frame clones only, with some absent. The data show roughly 120,000 clones, roughly three quarters seen once. On this clone itself: Antigen unknown.

The sample comprised PBMCs. This clonotype was sampled from a man aged 50 or older in good health and CMV-seropositive. The J gene is TRBJ1-2, the V gene TRBV2, with 8 bases fitting TRBD1. DNA of the CDR3: TGTGCCAGCAGTGAGGAGACAGGGGACTATGGCTACACCTTC. This sequence encodes CASSEETGDYGYTF.